This record looks at one T cell receptor beta chain sequence and its context. The target antigen is unknown. V was clipped by 6 bases and J by 2 bases; unmatched bases: 9. Germline V gene data show CDR1 as SGHAT and CDR2 as FQDESV (reference sequence). The CDR3 has 15 amino acids. TCRdb called the reads again in MiXCR, with one record for every CDR3 protein. The table has under 850,000 distinct CDR3 sequences, 35% to 45% seen once. The sample is drawn from a study of T cell repertoires in cytomegalovirus infection. Study information: Both CMV infection and a matching HLA type were indicated by public TCR beta signatures.

Study-wide results and caveats: In two of eight donors, the top clonotype was HLA-C-restricted CMV-specific. Carriers of CMV plus the relevant HLA were identified by cumulative public TCR beta family frequency.

The TCR sequence derives from a human donor in good health (CMV status not recorded). Some clones in this sample may be carry-over from other donors' samples. The specimen sequenced was PBMCs. The genes are TRBV11-1 and TRBJ2-7, with 8 bases lining up with TRBD1. For the CDR3, the DNA is TGTGCCAGCAGTCCCCAGGGGGCTGGCCCCTACGAGCAGTACTTC. This translates into CASSPQGAGPYEQYF.